This is a list of T cell receptor beta chains from one sample in a study of T cells in Graves' hyperthyroidism and ophthalmopathy. One entry per CDR3 protein results from TCRdb running MiXCR on the multiplex PCR reads. The table includes fewer than 350,000 distinct CDR3 sequences, less than 20% detected once. Source material: blood. The receptors originated from a man over 45 with Graves' ophthalmopathy. Both conserved end residues are part of each CDR3. The D gene is left open where the match is weak. Clone size appears in some rows only: once, few, many, or a class for an expanded clone.

>TRBD2|TRBV12-3/TRBV12-4|TRBJ2-1|few
TGTGCCAGCAGTTTAAGTTGGTTAACTAGCGGGCAGAAGACATACAATGAGCAGTTCTTC
CASSLSWLTSGQKTYNEQFF
>TRBD2|TRBV7-6|TRBJ2-1|many
TGTGCCAGCAGCTTAGGCGGGGAGGGAGCCAATGAGCAGTTCTTC
CASSLGGEGANEQFF
>TRBD1|TRBV12-3/TRBV12-4|TRBJ2-7|.
TGTGCCAGCAGTTTAGGCGGGACAGGGATTGAGCAGTACTTC
CASSLGGTGIEQYF
>.|TRBV15|TRBJ2-1|.
TGTGCCACCAGCAGAGATCATAGCGGTAGCTCCTACAATGAGCAGTTCTTC
CATSRDHSGSSYNEQFF
>.|TRBV2|TRBJ2-5|many
TGTGCCAGCAGTGACGCGTGGGGCAGAGGGGAAGAGACCCAGTACTTC
CASSDAWGRGEETQYF
>TRBD2|TRBV12-5|TRBJ2-1|.
TGTGCTAGTGGTTGGGGGACTAGCGGGAGCAATGAGCAGTTCTTC
CASGWGTSGSNEQFF
>TRBD1|TRBV9|TRBJ2-1|.
TGTGCCAGCAGCGGGGGACAGGGTATCAATGAGCAGTTCTTC
CASSGGQGINEQFF
>TRBD1|TRBV7-9|TRBJ2-7|many
TGTGCCAGCAGCTTAGTACAGGGGCTTGGCGAGCAGTACTTC
CASSLVQGLGEQYF
>.|TRBV12-3/TRBV12-4|TRBJ2-3|.
TGTGCCAGCAGTTCGACCGGGCCAGATACGCAGTATTTT
CASSSTGPDTQYF
>.|TRBV6-5|TRBJ2-5|few
TGTGCCAGCAGTTTGGGGGAGGCAGAGACCCAGTACTTC
CASSLGEAETQYF
>TRBD2|TRBV7-9|TRBJ2-1|.
TGTGCCAGCAGCCATCTACCGGGGGGATCCTACAATGAGCGGTTCTTC
CASSHLPGGSYNERFF
>TRBD2|TRBV3-1|TRBJ2-1|.
TGTGCCAGCAGCCAAGATGTGGTAGCGGGAGTCCATGAGCAGTTCTTC
CASSQDVVAGVHEQFF
>.|TRBV7-6|TRBJ2-2|.
TGTGCCAGCAGCCCCCCCGTGGGACTTGACACCGGGGAGCTGTTTTTT
CASSPPVGLDTGELFF
>.|TRBV6-1|TRBJ2-5|few
TGTGCCAGCAGTGGAGGGACTACAGGGAATCAAGAGACCCAGTACTTC
CASSGGTTGNQETQYF
>TRBD1|TRBV5-6|TRBJ1-6|.
TGTGCCAGCAGCAAAGGACAGGGGAGGAACTCACCCCTCCACTTT
CASSKGQGRNSPLHF
>TRBD1|TRBV12-3/TRBV12-4|TRBJ2-7|many
TGTGCCAGCAGTACGACGGACAGGCCTCCCTACGAGCAGTACTTC
CASSTTDRPPYEQYF
>TRBD1|TRBV28|TRBJ1-5|few
TGTGCCAGCAGTTCACCCGGGACAGGGAACAATCAGCCCCAGCATTTT
CASSSPGTGNNQPQHF
>.|TRBV5-1|TRBJ2-7|many
TGCGCCAGCAGCTTGGAACAGGGTGCCTCCTACGAGCAGTACTTC
CASSLEQGASYEQYF
>.|TRBV13|TRBJ2-7|many
TGTGCCAGCAGCTTTCAGGGTTCAGCCTCCTACGAGCAGTACTTC
CASSFQGSASYEQYF
>TRBD2|TRBV20-1|TRBJ2-2|once
TGCAGTGCTAGTTCCCCGGGGGGTATAAGTACCGGGGAGCTGTTTTTT
CSASSPGGISTGELFF
>.|TRBV27|TRBJ2-7|.
TGTGCCAGCAGTTTCACCATGCGAGGAAACGAGCAGTACTTC
CASSFTMRGNEQYF
>.|TRBV6-2/TRBV6-3|TRBJ1-2|.
TGTGCCAGCAGCTTACAGGGATTCATCTATGGCTACACCTTC
CASSLQGFIYGYTF
>.|TRBV28|TRBJ1-2|many
TGTGCCAGCAACGTCCCGACGGGTGGCTACACCTTC
CASNVPTGGYTF
>TRBD1|TRBV20-1|TRBJ2-3|.
TGCAGTGCTAGGGCAGGGGGCGCAGATACGCAGTATTTT
CSARAGGADTQYF
>.|TRBV9|TRBJ2-5|many
TGTGCCAGCAGCGTAGCTCGGAGAGGGACCCAGTACTTC
CASSVARRGTQYF
>TRBD2|TRBV27|TRBJ2-1|many
TGTGCCAGCAGTACCTGGTTTAGCGGGGGCGGGGACAATGAGCAGTTCTTC
CASSTWFSGGGDNEQFF
>TRBD2|TRBV7-6|TRBJ2-1|many
TGTGCCAGCAGCTTAGTAAGCGGGAGGGGTTACAATGAGCAGTTCTTC
CASSLVSGRGYNEQFF
>.|TRBV2|TRBJ2-5|once
TGTGCCAGCGGTCAGGAACAAGAGACCCAGTACTTC
CASGQEQETQYF
>.|TRBV7-7|TRBJ2-5|.
TGTGCTAGCAGCTTAGCTGGGACCGGTGGGGCCCAGTACTTC
CASSLAGTGGAQYF
>TRBD1|TRBV5-1|TRBJ2-2|.
TGCGCCAGCGGAACTACGGACAGGTCAAACTTTCCGAACACCGGGGAGCTGTTTTTT
CASGTTDRSNFPNTGELFF
>.|TRBV5-1|TRBJ1-6|.
TGCGCCAGCAGCTTGGGAATTACAGGAGACTATAATTCACCCCTCCACTTT
CASSLGITGDYNSPLHF
>TRBD1|TRBV20-1|TRBJ2-5|many
TGCAGTGCTGAGGACAGGGATGAGCGAGAGACCCAGTACTTC
CSAEDRDERETQYF
>.|TRBV7-2|TRBJ2-1|many
TGTGCCAGCAGCTCGGGACCTAGAGGGGATGAGCAGTTCTTC
CASSSGPRGDEQFF
>.|TRBV11-3|TRBJ2-3|many
TGTGCCAGCAGCCTCCGGGGGACCACGCAGTATTTT
CASSLRGTTQYF
>.|TRBV20-1|TRBJ2-3|many
TGCAGTGCTAGAGCAGCTGGCGCAGATACGCAGTATTTT
CSARAAGADTQYF
>.|TRBV20-1|TRBJ2-2|many
TGCAGTGCTAGAGATTCTCGCGGTGGGGCCGGGGAGCTGTTTTTT
CSARDSRGGAGELFF
>.|TRBV5-8|TRBJ1-2|many
TGTGCCAGCAGCTTGGCTGCGGTTGGCTACACCTTC
CASSLAAVGYTF
>TRBD2|TRBV27|TRBJ2-7|many
TGTGCCAGCAGTGTCTCTAGCGGAGGCCCCTACGAGCAGTACTTC
CASSVSSGGPYEQYF
>.|TRBV7-8|TRBJ1-1|.
TGTGCCAGCAGCCTCCGGGGGACACCGAACACTGAAGCTTTCTTT
CASSLRGTPNTEAFF
>.|TRBV28|TRBJ2-7|.
TGTGCCAGCAGTTTATCCCCCCAGGACTACGAGCAGTACTTC
CASSLSPQDYEQYF
>TRBD1|TRBV3-1|TRBJ2-3|many
TGTGCCAGCAGGAGATCAGGGGGCCCAGATACGCAGTATTTT
CASRRSGGPDTQYF